One and the same sample provided the 15 T cell receptor beta chains below, sequenced in a study of shared clonotypes between healthy human individuals. Sequenced by immunoSEQ multiplex PCR; TCRdb stores in-frame clones only, minus some. The profile shows around 2,100,000 clones, around 96% of them singletons. Cells designated naive CD8 were CD45RO-negative and were positively selected for CCR7, with terminally differentiated effector memory CD45RA+ cells excluded. The source material was naive CD8+ T cells sorted from blood. The receptor set was obtained from a young man in good health.

The chain has TRBV5-4 and TRBJ2-1, with D possibly TRBD2 on 5 matching bases. The CDR3 consists of 13 residues. Trimming stripped 3 bases from V and 8 bases from J, with 12 bases between. CDR1 is SGHNT and CDR2 is YYREEE in the germline V gene (reference sequence). Here the CDR3 DNA reads TGTGCCAGCAGCTCGGTGGTACTAGATGAGCAGTTCTTC. Amino acids: CASSSVVLDEQFF.

This rearrangement joins TRBV6-1 to TRBJ2-7; 8 bases match TRBD2. This CDR3 is 14 amino acids long. The germline V gene has CDR1 MNHNS and CDR2 SASEGT. Trimming cost V 7 bases and J 1 base; bases outside gene matches: 6. The CDR3 region has the DNA TGTGCCAGCATCCTAGCGGGCACTTCCTACGAGCAGTACTTC. Its translation is CASILAGTSYEQYF.

The chain recombines TRBV14 with TRBJ2-3; D is uncertain. CDR3 size: 16 residues. The V end lost 4 bases, the J end lost 2 bases, and 16 bases lay between the germline ends. Germline V gene sequence: CDR1 SGHDN, CDR2 FVKESK. The CDR3 DNA reads TGTGCCAGCAGCCTCCCGTCCGGCCCAGACACAGATACGCAGTATTTT. This codes for CASSLPSGPDTDTQYF.

The J gene is TRBJ2-5, the V gene TRBV7-9, with D perhaps TRBD1 (6 bases). The CDR3 is 14 residues long. V was clipped by 5 bases and J by 4 bases, with 14 bases between them. Germline V lookup: CDR1 SEHNR, CDR2 FQNEAQ (reference sequence). CDR3 amino acids: CASSPTQGSETQYF. The CDR3 nucleotides are TGTGCCAGCAGCCCTACACAGGGATCAGAGACCCAGTACTTC.

The CDR3 nucleotides are TGTGCCAGCAGCTTAGAAATTTGGGGTGGGGGCACCGGGGAGCTGTTTTTT. This encodes CASSLEIWGGGTGELFF. The genes are TRBV11-2 and TRBJ2-2; D tentatively reads TRBD1 or TRBD2 (5 bases each). Trimming stripped 0 bases from V and 4 bases from J, with 15 bases between. This CDR3 is built from 17 residues. From germline, CDR1 is SGHAT and CDR2 FQNNGV.

This clone was counted a few times. The chain employs TRBV19 and TRBJ1-6, with no clear D. Per germline, CDR1 LNHDA and CDR2 SQIVND (reference sequence). V lost 9 bases, J lost 7 bases, and 19 bases lay in between. CDR3 length equals 15 residues. CDR3 coding DNA: TGTGCCAGCGGAATGATAGGATTTCTGAATTCACCCCTCCACTTT. Protein sequence: CASGMIGFLNSPLHF.

V gene TRBV4-1 combines with J gene TRBJ2-1; D may correspond to TRBD1 or TRBD2 (5 bases each). The CDR3 runs to 15 residues. Trimming removed 3 bases from V and 7 bases from J, with 16 bases in between. The germline CDR1 and CDR2 sequences are MGHRA and YSYEKL. CDR3 DNA: TGCGCCAGCAGCCAGGGACCTGGACCTCTGAATGAGCAGTTCTTC. Translating it yields CASSQGPGPLNEQFF.

The rearrangement joins TRBV5-6 to TRBJ1-2, with 7 bases that match TRBD1. CDR3 length equals 15 residues. V dropped 0 bases and J dropped 4; count of bases not matched to a gene: 6. Germline loops: CDR1 SGHDT, CDR2 YYEEEE. CDR3 nucleotide sequence: TGTGCCAGCAGCTTGGAGACAGGGCGGGTCTATGGCTACACCTTC. It yields the protein CASSLETGRVYGYTF.

This clone was seen more than once but under ten times. CDR3 nucleotides: TGTGCCAGCAGTTCTGACATAACTTATGGCTACACCTTC. Protein sequence: CASSSDITYGYTF. The chain links TRBV6-6 to TRBJ1-2, with unresolved D. This CDR3 contains 13 residues. The V end was cut by 4 bases, the J end by 5 bases, with 11 bases between. Germline-derived CDR1 and CDR2 are MNHNY and SVGAGI (reference sequence).

The rearrangement joins TRBV27 to TRBJ2-3; 10 bases align to TRBD1. V lost 8 bases, J lost 0 bases, and 11 bases stayed unmatched. Germline CDR1 and CDR2: MNHEY and SMNVEV (reference sequence). The CDR3 is made up of 17 amino acids. The CDR3 DNA reads as TGTGCCAGCCATCGGACAGGGGGACCCATAAGCACAGATACGCAGTATTTT. Protein sequence: CASHRTGGPISTDTQYF.

This chain connects TRBV2 to TRBJ2-1, with D unclear. V lost 11 bases to trimming and J lost 4 bases, with 15 bases between them. The germline V gene encodes CDR1 SNHLY and CDR2 FYNNEI. The CDR3 length is 13 residues. In DNA form, the CDR3 reads TGTGCCGCCGCCCCCAACGCGTACAATGAGCAGTTCTTC. This gives the protein CAAAPNAYNEQFF.

The chain links TRBV4-3 to TRBJ2-5; D gene unclear. Germline assignment: CDR1 LGHNA and CDR2 YSLEER. The CDR3 covers 13 residues. V lost 4 bases and J 5 bases, leaving 11 bases between the germline ends. The CDR3: CASSPKGEETQYF. DNA of the CDR3: TGCGCCAGCAGCCCTAAAGGCGAGGAGACCCAGTACTTC.

The chain combines TRBV10-3 with TRBJ2-7; 11 positions agree with TRBD2. From germline, CDR1 is ENHRY and CDR2 SYGVKD. The CDR3 sequence is 15 residues long. With 2 bases clipped from V and 6 bases from J, the junction kept 6 bases outside the gene matches. CDR3 amino acids: CAISEEVAGGVEQYF. CDR3 sequence (DNA): TGTGCCATCAGTGAGGAGGTAGCGGGAGGGGTCGAGCAGTACTTC.

The V and J genes are TRBV27 and TRBJ2-7; D unclear. V dropped 5 bases and J dropped 2 bases, with 19 bases sitting between them. This CDR3 is 16 amino acids long. Per germline, CDR1 MNHEY and CDR2 SMNVEV (reference sequence). The CDR3 loop reads CASSPLYVRLAYEQYF. The CDR3 DNA reads TGTGCCAGCAGTCCCCTGTATGTACGGTTAGCCTACGAGCAGTACTTC.

This clone showed up just once. This rearrangement joins TRBV5-8 to TRBJ2-7, with D maybe TRBD2 (5 bases). Germline values: CDR1 SGHTS, CDR2 YDEGEE. This CDR3 comprises 16 residues. Trimming took 3 bases from V and 4 from J, leaving 20 bases between them. This CDR3 reads CASSSTRRPWRYEQYF. The CDR3 DNA follows: TGTGCCAGCAGCTCAACGAGACGACCCTGGAGGTACGAGCAGTACTTC.